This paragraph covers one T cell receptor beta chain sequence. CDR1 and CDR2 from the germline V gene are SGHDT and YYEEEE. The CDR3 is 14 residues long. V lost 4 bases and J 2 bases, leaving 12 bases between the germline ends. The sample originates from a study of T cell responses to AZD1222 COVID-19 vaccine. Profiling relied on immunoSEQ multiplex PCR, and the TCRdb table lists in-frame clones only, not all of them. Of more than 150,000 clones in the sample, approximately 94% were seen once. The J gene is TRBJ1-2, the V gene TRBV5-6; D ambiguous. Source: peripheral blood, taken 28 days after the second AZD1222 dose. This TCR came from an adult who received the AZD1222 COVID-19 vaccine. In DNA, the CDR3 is TGTGCCAGCAGCCCCTCAGGAGGGAACTATGGCTACACCTTC. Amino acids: CASSPSGGNYGYTF.